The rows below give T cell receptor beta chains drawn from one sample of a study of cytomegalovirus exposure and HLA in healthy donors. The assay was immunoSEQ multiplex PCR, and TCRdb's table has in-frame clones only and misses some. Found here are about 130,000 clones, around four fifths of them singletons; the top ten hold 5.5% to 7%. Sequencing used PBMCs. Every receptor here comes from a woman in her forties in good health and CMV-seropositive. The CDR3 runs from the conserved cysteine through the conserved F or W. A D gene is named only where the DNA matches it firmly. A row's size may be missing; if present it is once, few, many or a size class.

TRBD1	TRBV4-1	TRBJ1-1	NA	TGCGCCAGCAGCCAAGATCCTGTAACAGGGGGCCCTGAAGCTTTCTTT	CASSQDPVTGGPEAFF
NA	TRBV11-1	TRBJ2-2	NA	TGTGCCAGCAGCCGAGGGACCGGGGAGCTGTTTTTT	CASSRGTGELFF
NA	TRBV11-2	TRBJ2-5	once	TGTGCCAGCAGCGAGGGGGGGGAGACCCAGTACTTC	CASSEGGETQYF
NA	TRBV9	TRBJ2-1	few	TGTGCCAGCAGCGTACGCCAGGACAATGAGCAGTTCTTC	CASSVRQDNEQFF
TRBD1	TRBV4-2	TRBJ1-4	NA	TGTGCCAGCAGCCAAGATCAGGACAGGGTTGAAAAACTGTTTTTT	CASSQDQDRVEKLFF
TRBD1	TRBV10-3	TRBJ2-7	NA	TGTGCCATCAGTGAGGGACAGGGGGCAGGGACCTACGAGCAGTACTTC	CAISEGQGAGTYEQYF
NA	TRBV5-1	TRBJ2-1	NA	TGCGCCAGCAGGCAGCCACTATCCTACAATGAGCAGTTCTTC	CASRQPLSYNEQFF
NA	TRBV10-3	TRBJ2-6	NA	TGTGCCATCGACTCAGGGTTGGCTGGGGCCAACGTCCTGACTTTC	CAIDSGLAGANVLTF
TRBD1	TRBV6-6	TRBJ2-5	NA	TGTGCCACTACCCCCGGACAGGGACGGGAGACCCAGTACTTC	CATTPGQGRETQYF
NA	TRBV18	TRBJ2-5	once	TGTGCCAGCTCACCACCGAATCGGCAAGAGACCCAGTACTTC	CASSPPNRQETQYF
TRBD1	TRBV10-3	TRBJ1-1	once	TGTGCCATCAAAGGGACAGCGAACACTGAAGCTTTCTTT	CAIKGTANTEAFF
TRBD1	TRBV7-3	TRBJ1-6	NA	TGTGCCAGCAGCTTAGGGCCCCAGGGGGATAATTCACCCCTCCACTTT	CASSLGPQGDNSPLHF
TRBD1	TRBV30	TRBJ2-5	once	TGTGCCTGGAGCCGGACAGGCAAATTTGGGGAGACCCAGTACTTC	CAWSRTGKFGETQYF
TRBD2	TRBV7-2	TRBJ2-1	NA	TGTGCCAGCAGCTTCTTATTTAGCGGGAGCGGGAATGAGCAGTTCTTC	CASSFLFSGSGNEQFF
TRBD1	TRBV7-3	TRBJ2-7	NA	TGTGCCAGCAGCTTAATGGGGTCGGACAGGGGCCACGAGCAGTACTTC	CASSLMGSDRGHEQYF
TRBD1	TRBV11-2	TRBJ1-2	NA	TGTGCCAGCAGCTTAGTGGGGACAGGCAACTATGGCTACACCTTC	CASSLVGTGNYGYTF
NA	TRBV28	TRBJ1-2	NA	TGTGCCAGCAGTTTACAGGGCCGAACTTCTAACTATGGCTACACCTTC	CASSLQGRTSNYGYTF
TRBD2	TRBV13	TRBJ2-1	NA	TGTGCCAGCAGCTTAGGCCGTGTAGTAGCGGGAGGGCCTTTGAATGAGCAGTTCTTC	CASSLGRVVAGGPLNEQFF
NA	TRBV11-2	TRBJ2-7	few	TGTGCCAGCAGCTTAGCAGGGACAATTTACGAGCAGTACTTC	CASSLAGTIYEQYF
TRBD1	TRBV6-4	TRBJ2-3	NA	TGTGCCAGCAGTGACGCAGGGGGCACATTAGATACGCAGTATTTT	CASSDAGGTLDTQYF
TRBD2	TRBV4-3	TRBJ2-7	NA	TGCGCCAGCAGCCCTATCGGGGGGGGCGAGCAGTACTTC	CASSPIGGGEQYF
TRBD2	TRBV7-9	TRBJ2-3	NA	TGTGCCAGCAGCGGTAGCGGGAGCACAGATACGCAGTATTTT	CASSGSGSTDTQYF
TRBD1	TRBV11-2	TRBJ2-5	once	TGTGCCAGCAGTTACGCCGGGACAGGGCAGATGCAAGAGACCCAGTACTTC	CASSYAGTGQMQETQYF
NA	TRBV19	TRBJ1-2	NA	TGTGCCAGTAGTAAAATTACGGGAAACTATGGCTACACCTTC	CASSKITGNYGYTF
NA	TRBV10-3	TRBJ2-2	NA	TGTGCCATCGGAAGGGGTAGCGGTCGTAACACCGGGGAGCTGTTTTTT	CAIGRGSGRNTGELFF
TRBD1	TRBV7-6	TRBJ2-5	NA	TGTGCCAGCAGCTCTCTAGGGACAGAAGAGACCCAGTACTTC	CASSSLGTEETQYF
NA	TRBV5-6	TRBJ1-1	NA	TGTGCCAGCAGTAAGATTGGAAACAGCAAGAACACTGAAGCTTTCTTT	CASSKIGNSKNTEAFF
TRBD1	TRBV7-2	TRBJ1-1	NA	TGTGCCAGCAGCCCCGGACAGGCGAACACTGAAGCTTTCTTT	CASSPGQANTEAFF
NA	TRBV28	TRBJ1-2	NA	TGTGCCAGCAGCGACGGGGGGCGCGGTTCCGTCTATGGCTACACCTTC	CASSDGGRGSVYGYTF
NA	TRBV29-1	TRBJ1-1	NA	TGCAGCGCCTGGCCCCGAGGAAACACTGAAGCTTTCTTT	CSAWPRGNTEAFF
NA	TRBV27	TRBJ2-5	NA	TGTGCCAGCAGTATACCTGGACAGCAAGAGACCCAGTACTTC	CASSIPGQQETQYF
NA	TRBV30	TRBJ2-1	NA	TGTGCCTGGAGTCCAGGGAATACTAACAATGAGCAGTTCTTC	CAWSPGNTNNEQFF
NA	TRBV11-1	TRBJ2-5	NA	TGTGCCAGCAGCTTAGCGTACGGAGAGACCCAGTACTTC	CASSLAYGETQYF
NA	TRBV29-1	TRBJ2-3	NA	TGCAGCGTAACTAGGGACTATCAAAGGGGGACAGATACGCAGTATTTT	CSVTRDYQRGTDTQYF
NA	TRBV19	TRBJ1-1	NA	TGTGCCAGTAGTATTTGGAGGAACACTGAAGCTTTCTTT	CASSIWRNTEAFF
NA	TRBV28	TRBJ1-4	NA	TGTGCCAGCAGTCCCGAACAGGGAACTAATGAAAAACTGTTTTTT	CASSPEQGTNEKLFF
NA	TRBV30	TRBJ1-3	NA	TGTGCCTGGGGGCAGGGCGTCTCTGGAAACACCATATATTTT	CAWGQGVSGNTIYF
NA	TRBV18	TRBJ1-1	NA	TGTGCCAGCTCACCCCTTGACTGGGGCAGGGTTAAAGCTTTCTTT	CASSPLDWGRVKAFF
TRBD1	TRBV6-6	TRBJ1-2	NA	TGTGCCAGCAGTCCTCTTAGCCGGGACAGTAACTATGGCTACACCTTC	CASSPLSRDSNYGYTF
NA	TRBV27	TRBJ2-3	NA	TGTGCCAGCAGTTCCCTGGCTAGCGCTAGCACAGATACGCAGTATTTT	CASSSLASASTDTQYF
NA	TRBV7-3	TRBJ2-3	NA	TGTGCCAGCAGCCAGGGGTTGGGGGCCGGCACAGATACGCAGTATTTT	CASSQGLGAGTDTQYF
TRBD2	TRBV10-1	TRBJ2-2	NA	TGCGCCAGCAGTGATCCGACTAGCGGGAAAACCGGGGAGCTGTTTTTT	CASSDPTSGKTGELFF
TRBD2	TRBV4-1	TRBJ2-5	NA	TGCGCCAGCAGCCAACCGTATCTAGCGGGAGGATTCGAGGAGACCCAGTACTTC	CASSQPYLAGGFEETQYF
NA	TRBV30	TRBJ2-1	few	TGTGCCTGGAGTCAAGGGGACAATGAGCAGTTCTTC	CAWSQGDNEQFF
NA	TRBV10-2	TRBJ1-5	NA	TGCGCCAGCAGTGAAGGGGGTTTGGGTCAGCCCCAGCATTTT	CASSEGGLGQPQHF
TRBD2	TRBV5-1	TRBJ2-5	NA	TGCGCCAGCAGCCGATCTAGCGGGGGCTTCCAAGAGACCCAGTACTTC	CASSRSSGGFQETQYF
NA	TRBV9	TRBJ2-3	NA	TGTGCCAGCAGCGTAGAGACTAGTACTGTCAGAGATACGCAGTATTTT	CASSVETSTVRDTQYF
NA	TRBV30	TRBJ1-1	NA	TGTGCCTGGAGTGTACTCAGGCGTAACACTGAAGCTTTCTTT	CAWSVLRRNTEAFF
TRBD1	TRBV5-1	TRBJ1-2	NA	TGCGCCAGCAGCTTGGACGGACAGGGGGCATATGGCTACACCTTC	CASSLDGQGAYGYTF
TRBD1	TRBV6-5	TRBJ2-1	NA	TGTGCCAGCAGTCACGGGACAGGGGGCGATGAGCAGTTCTTC	CASSHGTGGDEQFF
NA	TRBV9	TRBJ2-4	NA	TGTGCCAGCAGCCCATCGGGGGTCACACGCGGCACCTCCGTAGGCATTCAGTACTTC	CASSPSGVTRGTSVGIQYF
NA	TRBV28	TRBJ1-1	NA	TGTGCCAGTTTCCGGGAGAACACTGAAGCTTTCTTT	CASFRENTEAFF
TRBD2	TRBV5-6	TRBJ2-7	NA	TGTGCCAGCAACATAGCGGGGCCCTACGAGCAGTACTTC	CASNIAGPYEQYF
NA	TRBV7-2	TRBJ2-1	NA	TGTGCCAGCAGCTTGGACTTCTACAATGAGCAGTTCTTC	CASSLDFYNEQFF